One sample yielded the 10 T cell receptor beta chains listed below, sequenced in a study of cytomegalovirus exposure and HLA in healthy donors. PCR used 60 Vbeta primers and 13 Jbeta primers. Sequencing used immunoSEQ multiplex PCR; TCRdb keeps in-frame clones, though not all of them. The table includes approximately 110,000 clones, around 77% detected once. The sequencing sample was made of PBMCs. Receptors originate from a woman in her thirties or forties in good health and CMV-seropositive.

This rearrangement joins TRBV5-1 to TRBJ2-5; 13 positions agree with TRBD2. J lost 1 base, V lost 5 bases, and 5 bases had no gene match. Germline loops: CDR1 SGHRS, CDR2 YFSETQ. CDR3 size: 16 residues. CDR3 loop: CASSEGTSGTQETQYF. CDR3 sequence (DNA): TGCGCCAGCAGTGAAGGGACTAGCGGGACCCAAGAGACCCAGTACTTC.

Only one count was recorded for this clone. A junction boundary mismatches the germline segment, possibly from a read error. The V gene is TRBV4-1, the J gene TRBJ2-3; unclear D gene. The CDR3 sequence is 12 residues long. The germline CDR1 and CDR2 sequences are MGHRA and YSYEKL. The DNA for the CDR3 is TGCGCCAGCAGCCAAGTTACAGATGCGCAGTATTTT. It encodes CASSQVTDAQYF.

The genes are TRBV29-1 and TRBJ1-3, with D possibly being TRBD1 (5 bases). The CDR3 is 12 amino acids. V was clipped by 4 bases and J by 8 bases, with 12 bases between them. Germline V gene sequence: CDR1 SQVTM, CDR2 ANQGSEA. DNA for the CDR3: TGCAGCGTTGGTCTGGGGCTGGACACCATATATTTT. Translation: CSVGLGLDTIYF. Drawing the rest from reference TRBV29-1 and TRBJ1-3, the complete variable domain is SAVISQKPSRDICQRGTSLTIQCQVDSQVTMMFWYRQQPGQSLTLIATANQGSEATYESGFVIDKFPISRPNLTFSTLTVSNMSPEDSSIYLCSVGLGLDTIYFGEGSWLTVV.

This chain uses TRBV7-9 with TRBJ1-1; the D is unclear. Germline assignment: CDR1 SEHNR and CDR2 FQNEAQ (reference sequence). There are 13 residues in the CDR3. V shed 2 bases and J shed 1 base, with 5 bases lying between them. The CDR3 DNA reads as TGTGCCAGCAGCTTACTCGGGAACACTGAAGCTTTCTTT. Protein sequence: CASSLLGNTEAFF. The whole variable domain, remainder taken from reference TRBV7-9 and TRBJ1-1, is DTGVSQNPRHKITKRGQNVTFRCDPISEHNRLYWYRQTLGQGPEFLTYFQNEAQLEKSRLLSDRFSAERPKGSFSTLEIQRTEQGDSAMYLCASSLLGNTEAFFGQGTRLTVV.

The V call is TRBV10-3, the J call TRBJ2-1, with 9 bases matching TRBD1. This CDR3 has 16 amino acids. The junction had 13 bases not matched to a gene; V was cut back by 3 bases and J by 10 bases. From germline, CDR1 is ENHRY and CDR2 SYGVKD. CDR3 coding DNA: TGTGCCATCAGTGACCGACAGGGGGGGCCAGTGGGCGAGCAGTTCTTC. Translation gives CAISDRQGGPVGEQFF.

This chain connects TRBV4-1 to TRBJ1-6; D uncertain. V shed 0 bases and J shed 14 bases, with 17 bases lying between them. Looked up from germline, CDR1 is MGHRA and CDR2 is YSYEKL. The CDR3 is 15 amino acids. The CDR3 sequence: CASSQELGLPVSLHF. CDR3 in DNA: TGCGCCAGCAGCCAAGAGCTAGGACTTCCCGTCTCCCTCCACTTT.

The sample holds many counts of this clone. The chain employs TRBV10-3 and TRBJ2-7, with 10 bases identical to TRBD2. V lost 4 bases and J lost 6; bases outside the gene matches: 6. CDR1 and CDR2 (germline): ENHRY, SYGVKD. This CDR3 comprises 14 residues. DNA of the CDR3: TGTGCCATCAGTGGACTAGCGGGTTCTGGCGAGCAGTACTTC. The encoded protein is CAISGLAGSGEQYF.

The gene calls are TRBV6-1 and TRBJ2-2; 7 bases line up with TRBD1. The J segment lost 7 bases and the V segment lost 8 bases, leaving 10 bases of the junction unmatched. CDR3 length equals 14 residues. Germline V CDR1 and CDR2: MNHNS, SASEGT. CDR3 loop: CASRLWTGGGELFF. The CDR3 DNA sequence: TGTGCCAGCCGCCTCTGGACAGGCGGCGGGGAGCTGTTTTTT.

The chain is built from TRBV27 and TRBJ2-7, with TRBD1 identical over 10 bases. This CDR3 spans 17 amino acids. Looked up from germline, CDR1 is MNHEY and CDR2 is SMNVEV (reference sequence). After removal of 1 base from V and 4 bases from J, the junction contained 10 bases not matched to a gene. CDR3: CASSLYGTGVNLYEQYF. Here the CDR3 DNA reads TGTGCCAGCAGTTTATATGGGACAGGGGTTAACTTATACGAGCAGTACTTC.

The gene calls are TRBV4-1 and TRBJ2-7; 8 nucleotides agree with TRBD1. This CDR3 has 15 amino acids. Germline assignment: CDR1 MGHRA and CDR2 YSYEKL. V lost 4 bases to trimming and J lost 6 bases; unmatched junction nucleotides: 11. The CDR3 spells CASSPLGQGAPEQYF. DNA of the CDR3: TGCGCCAGCAGCCCTCTTGGGCAGGGGGCACCCGAGCAGTACTTC.